Below are 32 T cell receptor beta chains sequenced from a single sample in a study of regulatory T cells in long-lasting Graves disease. As for time point: newly diagnosed GD, antithyroid drugs for less than 3 months. Construction of the TCR library relied on RNA isolated from PBMCs. Assembly of TCR beta libraries relied on iRepertoire HTBI primers together with Arm-PCR of CDR3 regions. A single record per CDR3 protein comes from TCRdb applying MiXCR to the multiplex PCR reads. The profile shows 400,000 to 450,000 distinct CDR3 sequences, 15% of them singletons. These data also formed part of another study, on T cells in Graves' hyperthyroidism and ophthalmopathy.

The sequencing used peripheral blood mononuclear cells (PBMCs), collected at new diagnosis, from a patient treated with antithyroid drugs. Receptors originate from a woman aged 25 to 39 with Graves disease.

This clonotype was recorded many times. V gene TRBV18 combines with J gene TRBJ2-5, with D possibly being TRBD1 or TRBD2 (5 bases each). The CDR3 length is 14 residues. Germline V gene lookup returns CDR1 KGHSH and CDR2 LQKENI. Trimming cost V 5 bases and J 4 bases, with 14 bases left between them. For the CDR3, the DNA is TGTGCCAGCTCAACCCGGGACGGTAGAGAGACCCAGTACTTC. It specifies CASSTRDGRETQYF.

This clonotype was detected many times. The chain has TRBV5-1 and TRBJ2-1; 10 bases align to TRBD2. V was clipped by 4 bases and J by 0 bases; unmatched bases: 10. This CDR3 contains 18 residues. Germline CDR1 reads SGHRS; CDR2 reads YFSETQ. The CDR3 nucleotides read TGCGCCAGCAGCCCCGCCGGACTAGCGGCAACCTCCTACAATGAGCAGTTCTTC. It specifies CASSPAGLAATSYNEQFF. The variable domain in full, with the rest retrieved from reference TRBV5-1 and TRBJ2-1, is KAGVTQTPRYLIKTRGQQVTLSCSPISGHRSVSWYQQTPGQGLQFLFEYFSETQRNKGNFPGRFSGRQFSNSRSEMNVSTLELGDSALYLCASSPAGLAATSYNEQFFGPGTRLTVL.

This clonotype was seen more than once but under ten times. The genes are TRBV24-1 and TRBJ2-7; tentatively, D is TRBD1 (5 bases). Germline V gene sequence: CDR1 KGHDR, CDR2 SFDVKD. V gave up 10 bases and J gave up 2 bases, with 17 bases separating them. The CDR3 consists of 14 residues. The CDR3 reads CATKSDSIPYEQYF. As DNA, the CDR3 is TGTGCCACAAAGAGTGACAGCATACCCTACGAGCAGTACTTC.

The chain has TRBV20-1 and TRBJ2-1, with a tentative D call TRBD2 (6 bases). CDR3 length: 15 amino acids. The germline V and J ends were trimmed by 3 bases and 0 bases, with 12 bases remaining between them. Germline assignment: CDR1 DFQATT and CDR2 SNEGSKA (reference sequence). CDR3 DNA sequence: TGCAGTGCTAGTGTATGGGACTCCTCCTACAATGAGCAGTTCTTC. Translating it yields CSASVWDSSYNEQFF.

The chain combines TRBV6-5 with TRBJ1-5; D remains unclear. This CDR3 is 16 amino acids long. The V gene's germline CDR1 is MNHEY and CDR2 SVGAGI. The V end lost 0 bases, the J end lost 5 bases, and 14 bases lay between the germline ends. This chain's CDR3 is CASSYSVPTQYQPQHF. The CDR3 DNA sequence: TGTGCCAGCAGTTACTCGGTGCCTACTCAGTATCAGCCCCAGCATTTT.

The CDR3 nucleotides read TGTGCCACCAGCGGAGGGGGGGCTAATGAAAAACTGTTTTTT. Translated: CATSGGGANEKLFF. The chain joins TRBV15 to TRBJ1-4; a weak D match, TRBD1 (6 bases). Germline CDR1 reads LNHNV; CDR2 reads YYDKDF (reference sequence). This CDR3 is 14 amino acids long. The ends were cut back, 5 bases at V and 3 bases at J, with 10 bases in the middle.

This clonotype has at least ten counts. V is TRBV30 and J is TRBJ2-2; D might be TRBD1 (6 bases). The V end was cut by 3 bases, the J end by 3 bases, with 11 bases between. The CDR3 consists of 14 residues. Germline V gives CDR1 GTSNPN, CDR2 SVGIG (reference sequence). The CDR3 DNA is TGTGCCTGGAGACGCCACAGGGACACCGGGGAGCTGTTTTTT. This translates into CAWRRHRDTGELFF. The full variable domain, its missing parts supplied by reference TRBV30 and TRBJ2-2, is SQTIHQWPATLVQPVGSPLSLECTVEGTSNPNLYWYRQAAGRGLQLLFYSVGIGQISSEVPQNLSASRPQDRQFILSSKKLLLSDSGFYLCAWRRHRDTGELFFGEGSRLTVL.

At least ten counts were recorded for this clonotype. This rearrangement joins TRBV28 to TRBJ2-1, with D unclear. This CDR3 has 14 amino acids. Trimming left V 7 bases short and J 0 bases short, with 10 bases between. Germline CDR1 and CDR2: MDHEN and SYDVKM. CDR3: CASNDRGSYNEQFF. The DNA for the CDR3 is TGTGCCAGCAACGACCGTGGCTCCTACAATGAGCAGTTCTTC.

The chain has TRBV28 and TRBJ2-1; 9 bases line up with TRBD2. V trimming: 1 base; J trimming: 2 bases; junction bases outside the gene matches: 6. Germline V gene sequence: CDR1 MDHEN, CDR2 SYDVKM. CDR3 size: 17 residues. The CDR3: CASSLLAGGPTYNEQFF. Written as DNA, the CDR3 is TGTGCCAGCAGTTTATTGGCGGGAGGGCCCACCTACAATGAGCAGTTCTTC.

This clonotype was detected many times. V and J are TRBV5-1 and TRBJ2-1; TRBD2 agrees at 7 bases. Judging by the DNA end, TRBJ2-3 fits better; the J call may be wrong. The length of the CDR3 is 15 residues. Germline V gene data show CDR1 as SGHRS and CDR2 as YFSETQ. The CDR3 loop reads CASTTASGFTDTQYF. The DNA of the CDR3 is TGCGCCAGCACCACCGCTAGCGGATTCACAGATACGCAGTATTTT.

As for this clonotype: The junction does not match germline at one end; this may be a read error. This chain joins TRBV18 and TRBJ2-1; D not resolved. There are 14 residues in the CDR3. Germline loops: CDR1 KGHSH, CDR2 LQKENI. The CDR3 nucleotides read TGTGCCAGCTCGGGCAACCAATTGCACGATGAGCAGCTCTTC. As protein: CASSGNQLHDEQLF.

At least ten counts were recorded for this clonotype. The V gene is TRBV3-1, the J gene TRBJ1-1; D uncertain. V was pared by 1 base and J by 0 bases, with 6 bases between. The CDR3 is made up of 14 amino acids. The germline gives CDR1 LGHDT, CDR2 YNNKEL (reference sequence). As DNA, the CDR3 is TGTGCCAGCAGCCAAGTCGGCCTGAACACTGAAGCTTTCTTT. This codes for CASSQVGLNTEAFF. Full variable domain (remainder filled in from reference TRBV3-1 and TRBJ1-1): DTAVSQTPKYLVTQMGNDKSIKCEQNLGHDTMYWYKQDSKKFLKIMFSYNNKELIINETVPNRFSPKSPDKAHLNLHINSLELGDSAVYFCASSQVGLNTEAFFGQGTRLTVV.

This clonotype appeared a few times. V and J are TRBV5-1 and TRBJ2-5; D is unclear. Germline V gene sequence: CDR1 SGHRS, CDR2 YFSETQ. Between the trimmed V and J ends, which lost 5 bases and 3 bases, there was a span of 5 bases. This CDR3 has 11 residues. The CDR3 nucleotides read TGCGCCAGCAGATTTAAAGAGACCCAGTACTTC. This translates into CASRFKETQYF.

This clonotype was counted ten times or more. The chain uses TRBV20-1 and TRBJ2-1, with D tentatively TRBD2 (6 bases). Germline V lookup: CDR1 DFQATT, CDR2 SNEGSKA (reference sequence). V was trimmed by 0 bases and J by 13 bases, leaving 16 bases between them. CDR3 length: 13 residues. The DNA of the CDR3 is TGCAGTGCTAGAGATGTAGGGCGGGACCCTCAGTTCTTC. Its protein product is CSARDVGRDPQFF.

V usage is TRBV6-1 and J usage is TRBJ2-2; a weak D match, TRBD1 (6 bases). V lost 4 bases to trimming and J lost 3 bases, with 9 bases between them. Germline V lookup: CDR1 MNHNS, CDR2 SASEGT. The CDR3 covers 14 residues. In DNA, the CDR3 is TGTGCCAGCAGTGGCAGGGGTTACACCGGGGAGCTGTTTTTT. Translating it yields CASSGRGYTGELFF.

This clonotype was recorded a few times. The rearrangement links TRBV10-1 to TRBJ1-5; no reliable D call. This CDR3 comprises 13 residues. In germline, CDR1 is WNHNN, CDR2 SYGVQD (reference sequence). Between the trimmed V and J ends, which lost 0 bases and 9 bases, there was a span of 9 bases. This CDR3 is CASSESMAGPQHF. CDR3 nucleotide sequence: TGCGCCAGCAGTGAGTCAATGGCAGGGCCCCAGCATTTT.

This clonotype has a handful of counts. The V gene is TRBV3-1, the J gene TRBJ1-3, with unresolved D. Trimming took 4 bases from V and 0 from J, leaving 4 bases between them. The CDR3 runs 13 residues. Germline loops: CDR1 LGHDT, CDR2 YNNKEL (reference sequence). The CDR3 DNA is TGTGCCAGCAGCCTTCACTCTGGAAACACCATATATTTT. This sequence encodes CASSLHSGNTIYF.

This clonotype was observed many times. The chain combines TRBV7-3 with TRBJ2-1; 12 nucleotides line up with TRBD2. Germline trimming cut 10 bases from V and 7 bases from J; bases unmatched to any gene: 11. Looked up from germline, CDR1 is SGHTA and CDR2 is FQGTGA. This CDR3 contains 15 residues. The CDR3 DNA sequence: TGTGCCACCTCTGAGACTAGCGGGAGTCGGAATGAGCAGTTCTTC. Protein: CATSETSGSRNEQFF.

This clonotype was recorded a few times. This chain links TRBV11-2 with TRBJ2-7; perhaps D is TRBD1 or TRBD2 (5 bases each). The CDR3 runs to 17 residues. Deletions cut 1 base from V and 2 bases from J, with 18 bases between. CDR1 is SGHAT, CDR2 FQNNGV, per germline. The chain's CDR3 is CASSLVPRGRDPYEQYF. CDR3 nucleotides: TGTGCCAGCAGCTTAGTACCAAGGGGACGGGACCCCTACGAGCAGTACTTC.

The CDR3 region is CASSYGGSAGNQPQHF. The DNA of the CDR3 is TGTGCCAGCAGTTATGGGGGGAGCGCGGGCAATCAGCCCCAGCATTTT. The chain has TRBV6-2 or TRBV6-3 and TRBJ1-5; tentative D call: TRBD1 (5 bases). Per the germline V gene, CDR1 is MNHEY and CDR2 is SVGEGT. V lost 3 bases, J lost 2 bases, and 14 bases lay in between. The CDR3 loop spans 16 amino acids.

This clonotype was counted many times. The chain couples TRBV18 to TRBJ2-5, with D perhaps TRBD1 or TRBD2 (5 bases each). The ends were cut back, 4 bases at V and 1 base at J, with 10 bases in the middle. This CDR3 contains 14 residues. The V gene's germline CDR1 is KGHSH and CDR2 LQKENI. Here the CDR3 reads CASSLAGTQETQYF. The CDR3 DNA sequence: TGTGCCAGCTCACTAGCCGGGACCCAAGAGACCCAGTACTTC.

This clonotype was observed at least ten times. The chain uses TRBV6-2 or TRBV6-3 and TRBJ2-7, with D hard to call. The V end lost 2 bases, the J end lost 3 bases, and 8 bases lay between the germline ends. This CDR3 has 13 amino acids. Germline CDR1 and CDR2: MNHEY and SVGEGT. The CDR3 coding sequence is TGTGCCAGCAGTTACGAAGCCGGCTACGAGCAGTACTTC. Translating gives CASSYEAGYEQYF.

The gene calls are TRBV20-1 and TRBJ1-3; D perhaps matches TRBD1 (5 bases). Germline V CDR1 and CDR2: DFQATT, SNEGSKA (reference sequence). This CDR3 is 13 amino acids long. Deletions cut 3 bases from V and 4 bases from J, with 10 bases between. CDR3 nucleotides: TGCAGTGCTAGGGGGCCCGACGGAAACACCATATATTTT. This gives the protein CSARGPDGNTIYF.

The sample holds many counts of this clonotype. This chain joins TRBV29-1 and TRBJ2-1; TRBD2 might be the D (5 bases). Germline V CDR1 and CDR2: SQVTM, ANQGSEA. The CDR3 totals 15 residues. The V and J ends lost 1 base and 8 bases respectively, with 18 bases between them. The CDR3 DNA reads TGCAGCGTTGAAGGAATGAAGCGGTATTACGATGAGCAGTTCTTC. It specifies CSVEGMKRYYDEQFF.

This clonotype has at least ten counts. CDR3 DNA: TGTGCCAGCAGCCAAGATCCGCCCGGACTGGCCACCTACGAGCAGTACTTC. As protein: CASSQDPPGLATYEQYF. This chain joins TRBV3-1 and TRBJ2-7; a weak D match, TRBD2 (5 bases). The germline CDR1 and CDR2 sequences are LGHDT and YNNKEL (reference sequence). This CDR3 region has 17 residues. The V gene lost 0 bases and the J gene lost 2 bases, with 17 bases spanning the gap.

V gene TRBV19 combines with J gene TRBJ2-1; 10 bases map to TRBD2. V was clipped by 8 bases and J by 0 bases; unmatched bases: 4. The length of the CDR3 is 15 residues. Germline CDR1 is LNHDA and CDR2 is SQIVND (reference sequence). As DNA, the CDR3 is TGTGCCAGTCACCTAGCGGGAGTCTCCTACAATGAGCAGTTCTTC. It encodes CASHLAGVSYNEQFF. Together with reference TRBV19 and TRBJ2-1, the CDR3 gives the full variable domain: DGGITQSPKYLFRKEGQNVTLSCEQNLNHDAMYWYRQDPGQGLRLIYYSQIVNDFQKGDIAEGYSVSREKKESFPLTVTSAQKNPTAFYLCASHLAGVSYNEQFFGPGTRLTVL.

This clonotype occurred many times. The chain links TRBV7-2 to TRBJ2-1; 14 bases align to TRBD2. The V segment lost 1 base and the J segment 5 bases; nucleotides outside the gene matches: 16. The CDR3 contains 21 residues. Per germline, CDR1 SGHTA and CDR2 FQGNSA. CDR3 sequence reads: CASSLDAGALGGLAGDNEQFF. Here the CDR3 DNA reads TGTGCCAGCAGCTTAGACGCGGGCGCCCTAGGGGGACTAGCGGGAGACAATGAGCAGTTCTTC.

This clonotype was found many times. The chain has TRBV7-9 and TRBJ1-2, with no clear D. CDR3 size: 12 residues. CDR1 SEHNR and CDR2 FQNEAQ come from the germline V gene (reference sequence). Deletions cut 0 bases from V and 3 bases from J, with 2 bases between. The CDR3 sequence: CASSLADYGYTF. The CDR3 nucleotides read TGTGCCAGCAGCTTAGCCGACTATGGCTACACCTTC.

The sample holds a few counts of this clonotype. The CDR3 is CSARDGGTPYNEQFF. Written as DNA, the CDR3 is TGCAGTGCTAGAGACGGGGGTACCCCCTACAATGAGCAGTTCTTC. The chain recombines TRBV20-1 with TRBJ2-1; a possible D gene is TRBD2 (6 bases). The germline V and J ends were trimmed by 0 bases and 2 bases, with 11 bases remaining between them. This CDR3 has 15 amino acids. From germline, CDR1 is DFQATT and CDR2 SNEGSKA (reference sequence).

The sample holds many counts of this clonotype. The chain recombines TRBV3-1 with TRBJ2-5; TRBD2 aligns across 13 bases. The V and J ends lost 5 bases and 3 bases, in that order; junction bases with no gene match: 6. The CDR3 consists of 16 residues. Germline V gene data show CDR1 as LGHDT and CDR2 as YNNKEL (reference sequence). The CDR3 here is CASSTRTSGREETQYF. CDR3 coding DNA: TGTGCCAGCAGCACCCGGACTAGCGGGAGAGAAGAGACCCAGTACTTC.

At least ten counts were recorded for this clonotype. The V gene is TRBV11-2, the J gene TRBJ2-1, with 11 nucleotides matching TRBD2. Germline V gene data show CDR1 as SGHAT and CDR2 as FQNNGV. With V trimmed by 6 bases and J by 6 bases, 10 bases remained unmatched. The CDR3 has 16 amino acids. The CDR3 loop reads CASRPIAGGPGNEQFF. In DNA form, the CDR3 reads TGTGCCAGCAGACCCATAGCGGGAGGGCCCGGCAATGAGCAGTTCTTC. The full variable domain, completed using reference TRBV11-2 and TRBJ2-1, is EAGVAQSPRYKIIEKRQSVAFWCNPISGHATLYWYQQILGQGPKLLIQFQNNGVVDDSQLPKDRFSAERLKGVDSTLKIQPAKLEDSAVYLCASRPIAGGPGNEQFFGPGTRLTVL.

The J gene is TRBJ1-4, the V gene TRBV12-3 or TRBV12-4; D not certain. V was pared by 4 bases and J by 8 bases, with 17 bases between. There are 15 residues in the CDR3. The CDR3 loop is CASSSDSPRREKLFF. CDR3 DNA sequence: TGTGCCAGCAGTTCCGACTCTCCTCGAAGGGAAAAACTGTTTTTT.